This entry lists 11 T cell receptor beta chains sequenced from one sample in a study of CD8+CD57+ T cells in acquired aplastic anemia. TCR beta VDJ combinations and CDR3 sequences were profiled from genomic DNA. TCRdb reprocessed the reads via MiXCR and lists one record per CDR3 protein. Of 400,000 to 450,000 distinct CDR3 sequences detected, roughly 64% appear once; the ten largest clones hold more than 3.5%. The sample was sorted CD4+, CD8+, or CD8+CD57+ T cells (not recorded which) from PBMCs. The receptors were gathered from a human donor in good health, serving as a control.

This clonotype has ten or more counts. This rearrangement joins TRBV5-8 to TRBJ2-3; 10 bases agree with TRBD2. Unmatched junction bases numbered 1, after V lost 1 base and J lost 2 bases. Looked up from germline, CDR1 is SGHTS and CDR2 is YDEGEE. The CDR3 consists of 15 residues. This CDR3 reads CASSLLAGATDTQYF. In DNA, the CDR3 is TGTGCCAGCAGCTTGCTAGCGGGGGCCACAGATACGCAGTATTTT.

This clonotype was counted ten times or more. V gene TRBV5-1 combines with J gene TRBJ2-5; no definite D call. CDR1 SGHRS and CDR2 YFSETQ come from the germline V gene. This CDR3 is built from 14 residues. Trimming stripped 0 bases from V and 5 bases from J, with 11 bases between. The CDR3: CASSLEGFRETQYF. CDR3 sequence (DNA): TGCGCCAGCAGCTTGGAAGGGTTTAGGGAGACCCAGTACTTC.

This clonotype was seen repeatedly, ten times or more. CDR3: CASSLWIENLVQPQHF. CDR3 nucleotides: TGTGCCAGCAGCTTGTGGATCGAAAACTTGGTTCAGCCCCAGCATTTT. The chain has TRBV5-6 and TRBJ1-5, with D unresolved. Looked up from germline, CDR1 is SGHDT and CDR2 is YYEEEE. Between the trimmed V and J ends, which lost 1 base and 6 bases, there was a span of 17 bases. CDR3 length equals 16 residues.

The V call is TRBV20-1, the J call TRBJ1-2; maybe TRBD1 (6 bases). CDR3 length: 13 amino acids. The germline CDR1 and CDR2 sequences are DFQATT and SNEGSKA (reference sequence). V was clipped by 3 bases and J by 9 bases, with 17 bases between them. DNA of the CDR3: TGCAGTGCTAGGACAGGTTCCTACGAGCGCTACACCTTC. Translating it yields CSARTGSYERYTF.

This CDR3 reads CSVAPGSSYTF. CDR3 coding DNA: TGCAGCGTTGCTCCGGGTAGCAGCTACACCTTC. This chain joins TRBV20-1 and TRBJ1-2; D is unclear. Germline CDR1 reads DFQATT; CDR2 reads SNEGSKA (reference sequence). The CDR3 runs 11 residues.

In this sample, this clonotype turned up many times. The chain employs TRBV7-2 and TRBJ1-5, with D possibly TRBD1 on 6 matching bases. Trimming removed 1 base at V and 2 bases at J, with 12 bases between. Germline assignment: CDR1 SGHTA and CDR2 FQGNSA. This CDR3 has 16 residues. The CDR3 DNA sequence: TGTGCCAGCAGCTTAGAAACAGGGATTGGCAATCAGCCCCAGCATTTT. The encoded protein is CASSLETGIGNQPQHF. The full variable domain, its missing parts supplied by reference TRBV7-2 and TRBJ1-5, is GAGVSQSPSNKVTEKGKDVELRCDPISGHTALYWYRQSLGQGLEFLIYFQGNSAPDKSGLPSDRFSAERTGGSVSTLTIQRTQQEDSAVYLCASSLETGIGNQPQHFGDGTRLSIL.

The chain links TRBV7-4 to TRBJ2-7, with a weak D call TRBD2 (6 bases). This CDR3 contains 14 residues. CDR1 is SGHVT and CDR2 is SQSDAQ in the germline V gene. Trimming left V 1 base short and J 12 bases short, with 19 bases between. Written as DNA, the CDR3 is TGTGCCAGCAGCTTAGAGAGTGTTGCGGGAAGCTCGTACTTC. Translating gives CASSLESVAGSSYF.

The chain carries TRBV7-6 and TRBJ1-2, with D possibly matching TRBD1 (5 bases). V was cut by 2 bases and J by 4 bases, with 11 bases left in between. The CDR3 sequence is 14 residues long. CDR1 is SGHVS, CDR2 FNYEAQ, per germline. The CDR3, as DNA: TGTGCCAGCAGCTTATATGGGGGAGGCTATGGCTACACCTTC. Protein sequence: CASSLYGGGYGYTF.

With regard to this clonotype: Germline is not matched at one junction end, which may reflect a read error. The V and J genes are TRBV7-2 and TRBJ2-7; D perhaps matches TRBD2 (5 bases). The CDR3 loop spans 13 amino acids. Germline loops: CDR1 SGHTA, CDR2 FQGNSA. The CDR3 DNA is TGTGCCCGCGGAGGTGACGGGCGGAACGAGCTTTTCTTC. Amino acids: CARGGDGRNELFF.

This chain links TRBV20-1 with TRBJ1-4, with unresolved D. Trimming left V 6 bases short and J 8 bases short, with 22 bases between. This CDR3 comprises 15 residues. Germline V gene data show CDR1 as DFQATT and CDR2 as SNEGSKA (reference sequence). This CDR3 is CSADIARQEKEKLFF. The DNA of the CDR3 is TGCAGTGCAGATATAGCCAGACAAGAGAAGGAAAAACTGTTTTTT.

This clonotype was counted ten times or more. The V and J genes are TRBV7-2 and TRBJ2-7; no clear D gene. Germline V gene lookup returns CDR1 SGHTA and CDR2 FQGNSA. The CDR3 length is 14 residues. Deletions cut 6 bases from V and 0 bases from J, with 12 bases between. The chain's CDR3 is CASRVRPNSYEQYF. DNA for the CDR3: TGTGCCAGCAGAGTACGTCCCAACTCCTACGAGCAGTACTTC.